These T cell receptor beta chains were read from a single sample in a study of T cell responses to AZD1222 COVID-19 vaccine. Method: immunoSEQ multiplex PCR; TCRdb's copy keeps in-frame clones and lacks some. The sample yields 73,000 or so clones, around 80% seen once. The source was peripheral blood, collected 28 days after the second AZD1222 dose. These receptors were obtained from an adult who received the AZD1222 COVID-19 vaccine. The CDR3 runs from the conserved cysteine through the conserved F or W. A D gene is named only where the DNA matches it firmly. The size field is filled for only some rows; it gives once, few, many or a size class.

TRBJ2-5 | NA | TRBV7-8 | NA | CASSLAQGVLETQYF | TGTGCCAGCAGCTTAGCGCAGGGTGTTTTAGAGACCCAGTACTTC
TRBJ2-1 | NA | TRBV28 | TRBD2 | CASSSSGTYNEQFF | TGTGCCAGCAGTTCTAGCGGCACCTACAATGAGCAGTTCTTC
TRBJ2-1 | NA | TRBV29-1 | NA | CSDRTANDEQFF | TGCAGCGACAGAACAGCAAACGATGAGCAGTTCTTC
TRBJ2-1 | NA | TRBV28 | TRBD2 | CASRSSGRRAGEQFF | TGTGCCAGCAGGTCTAGCGGGAGAAGGGCAGGTGAGCAGTTCTTC
TRBJ2-1 | NA | TRBV30 | NA | CAWSGGVYNEQFF | TGTGCCTGGAGTGGGGGGGTCTACAATGAGCAGTTCTTC
TRBJ2-7 | NA | TRBV28 | TRBD1 | CASRDPGQSYEQYF | TGTGCCAGCAGGGACCCGGGACAGTCCTACGAGCAGTACTTC
TRBJ1-6 | NA | TRBV30 | NA | CAWSVSPNSPLHF | TGTGCCTGGAGTGTATCCCCGAATTCACCCCTCCACTTT
TRBJ1-6 | NA | TRBV3-1/TRBV3-2 | NA | CASSQVSGSPLHF | TGTGCCAGCAGCCAAGTCTCAGGTTCACCCCTCCACTTT
TRBJ1-5 | NA | TRBV6-6 | NA | CASSVRTVYSNQPQHF | TGTGCCAGCAGTGTACGGACAGTCTATAGCAATCAGCCCCAGCATTTT
TRBJ2-7 | NA | TRBV6-5 | TRBD2 | CASRGTSGGYYEQYF | TGTGCCAGCAGAGGGACTAGCGGGGGATACTACGAGCAGTACTTC
TRBJ2-7 | NA | TRBV27 | TRBD1 | CASSLGTGPDGEQYF | TGTGCCAGCAGTCTAGGGACAGGCCCCGATGGGGAGCAGTACTTC
TRBJ1-3 | NA | TRBV27 | TRBD1 | CASSLTGTDASGNTIYF | TGTGCCAGCAGTCTTACCGGGACAGATGCCTCTGGAAACACCATATATTTT
TRBJ2-7 | NA | TRBV6-5 | TRBD2 | CASSYSTSGAYEQYF | TGTGCCAGCAGTTACTCAACTAGCGGGGCTTACGAGCAGTACTTC
TRBJ1-5 | NA | TRBV28 | NA | CASSLVNSPSNQPQHF | TGTGCCAGCAGTTTAGTAAATTCCCCCTCCAATCAGCCCCAGCATTTT
TRBJ1-2 | NA | TRBV7-2 | TRBD1 | CASSLRGQPVANYGYTF | TGTGCCAGCAGCCTGCGGGGACAGCCCGTGGCTAACTATGGCTACACCTTC
TRBJ2-2 | NA | TRBV6-5 | TRBD1 | CASRDRVVGELFF | TGTGCCAGTAGGGACAGGGTAGTCGGGGAGCTGTTTTTT
TRBJ2-3 | few | TRBV5-1 | TRBD1 | CASSLQGAGDTQYF | TGCGCCAGCAGCTTACAGGGGGCTGGAGATACGCAGTATTTT
TRBJ1-1 | few | TRBV7-9 | NA | CASSLDVGGNTEAFF | TGTGCCAGCAGCTTAGACGTGGGGGGGAACACTGAAGCTTTCTTT
TRBJ1-5 | few | TRBV9 | NA | CASSVTGHQPQHF | TGTGCCAGCAGCGTCACAGGACACCAGCCCCAGCATTTT
TRBJ1-1 | NA | TRBV6-5 | NA | CASSSQWSGTEAFF | TGTGCCAGCAGCTCTCAGTGGTCAGGAACTGAAGCTTTCTTT
TRBJ2-3 | NA | TRBV29-1 | NA | CSVEGDFGVTDTQYF | TGCAGCGTTGAAGGGGACTTCGGTGTCACAGATACGCAGTATTTT
TRBJ1-2 | NA | TRBV30 | NA | CAWSVLYGYTF | TGTGCCTGGAGTGTACTATATGGCTACACCTTC
TRBJ2-7 | NA | TRBV28 | NA | CASTGRIYEQYF | TGTGCCAGCACGGGACGGATCTACGAGCAGTACTTC
TRBJ2-5 | NA | TRBV30 | NA | CAWSQGGETQYF | TGTGCCTGGAGCCAGGGAGGAGAGACCCAGTACTTC
TRBJ1-4 | NA | TRBV27 | NA | CASRDHLGADNEKLFF | TGTGCCAGCAGGGACCACCTAGGGGCAGATAATGAAAAACTGTTTTTT
TRBJ1-6 | NA | TRBV6-1 | NA | CASSEWRTNSPLHF | TGTGCCAGCAGTGAGTGGCGGACTAATTCACCCCTCCACTTT
TRBJ2-1 | NA | TRBV7-9 | TRBD1 | CASNDGTGGFYNEQFF | TGTGCCAGCAACGATGGGACAGGGGGCTTTTACAATGAGCAGTTCTTC
TRBJ2-7 | NA | TRBV19 | NA | CASSAGVAYEQYF | TGTGCCAGTAGTGCAGGGGTTGCTTACGAGCAGTACTTC
TRBJ2-1 | few | TRBV7-9 | NA | CASSLGFGRDHNEQFF | TGTGCCAGCAGCTTAGGCTTCGGGCGGGATCACAATGAGCAGTTCTTC
TRBJ2-2 | NA | TRBV3-1/TRBV3-2 | NA | CASSLWSGSASNTGELFF | TGTGCCAGCAGCCTGTGGAGCGGGTCCGCGTCGAACACCGGGGAGCTGTTTTTT
TRBJ2-1 | NA | TRBV5-1 | TRBD2 | CASSLLAGGLTSSYNEQFF | TGCGCCAGCAGCTTGTTAGCGGGGGGGCTAACGAGCTCCTACAATGAGCAGTTCTTC
TRBJ1-2 | NA | TRBV30 | NA | CAWSVGGYGYTF | TGTGCCTGGAGTGTGGGGGGCTATGGCTACACCTTC
TRBJ2-1 | NA | TRBV19 | NA | CASNRGGNEQFF | TGTGCCAGTAACCGAGGGGGCAATGAGCAGTTCTTC
TRBJ2-5 | NA | TRBV5-1 | TRBD1 | CASSLHHRQGASVETQYF | TGCGCCAGCAGCTTACACCACAGACAGGGGGCGTCTGTAGAGACCCAGTACTTC
TRBJ2-7 | NA | TRBV28 | NA | CASSSRMDEQYF | TGTGCCAGCAGTTCCCGAATGGACGAGCAGTACTTC
TRBJ2-3 | NA | TRBV24-1 | NA | CATSDPRGGTLTDTQYF | TGTGCCACCAGTGATCCGAGGGGGGGGACCCTCACAGATACGCAGTATTTT
TRBJ2-7 | NA | TRBV28 | TRBD1 | CASYQDRVSDEQYF | TGTGCCAGCTACCAGGACAGGGTGAGCGACGAGCAGTACTTC
TRBJ2-3 | NA | TRBV12-3/TRBV12-4 | NA | CASIRDLSDTQYF | TGTGCCAGCATCCGGGACTTATCAGATACGCAGTATTTT
TRBJ1-4 | NA | TRBV6-5 | NA | CASTAGGEKLFF | TGTGCCAGCACCGCCGGGGGCGAAAAACTGTTTTTT
TRBJ1-1 | once | TRBV4-1 | NA | CASSHAGTLGTEAFF | TGCGCCAGCAGCCACGCAGGGACACTGGGCACTGAAGCTTTCTTT
TRBJ2-1 | NA | TRBV12-5 | TRBD2 | CASGWTGLAGGGYNEQFF | TGTGCTAGTGGTTGGACGGGACTAGCGGGGGGAGGGTACAATGAGCAGTTCTTC
TRBJ1-2 | NA | TRBV7-9 | TRBD1 | CASSSQNRGLGYTF | TGTGCCAGCAGCTCCCAAAACAGGGGGCTAGGCTACACCTTC
TRBJ2-2 | NA | TRBV5-4 | TRBD2 | CASSLLAGGLTGELFF | TGTGCCAGCAGCTTATTAGCGGGAGGGCTCACCGGGGAGCTGTTTTTT
TRBJ1-2 | NA | TRBV19 | NA | CASVDSYYGYTF | TGTGCCAGTGTCGACAGTTACTATGGCTACACCTTC
TRBJ1-1 | NA | TRBV3-1/TRBV3-2 | NA | CASSQDRGAGTEAFF | TGTGCCAGCAGCCAAGACCGGGGGGCCGGGACTGAAGCTTTCTTT
TRBJ2-7 | NA | TRBV9 | NA | CASSVGGAVHEQYF | TGTGCCAGCAGCGTAGGGGGGGCGGTCCACGAGCAGTACTTC
TRBJ2-2 | NA | TRBV7-3 | NA | CASSNHMRGTGGELFF | TGTGCCAGCAGCAACCACATGAGGGGAACAGGCGGGGAGCTGTTTTTT
TRBJ2-1 | few | TRBV4-3 | NA | CASSQDGTGTSPNEQFF | TGCGCCAGCAGCCAAGATGGTACCGGGACCTCCCCCAATGAGCAGTTCTTC
TRBJ1-2 | NA | TRBV3-1/TRBV3-2 | NA | CASSKGTPTNYGYTF | TGTGCCAGCAGCAAAGGGACCCCTACTAACTATGGCTACACCTTC
TRBJ1-1 | NA | TRBV6-5 | NA | CASSYSNRDNTEAFF | TGTGCCAGCAGTTACTCAAATAGGGACAACACTGAAGCTTTCTTT
TRBJ2-3 | NA | TRBV28 | NA | CASVRVVGTDTQYF | TGTGCCAGCGTAAGGGTCGTCGGCACAGATACGCAGTATTTT
TRBJ1-1 | NA | TRBV5-5 | NA | CASKRRWETVEAFF | TGTGCCAGCAAGCGGAGGTGGGAGACAGTTGAAGCTTTCTTT
TRBJ2-1 | few | TRBV5-6 | NA | CASSLKWEFF | TGTGCCAGCAGCTTGAAGTGGGAGTTCTTC
TRBJ1-2 | once | TRBV6-5 | NA | CASSSGDMDYGYTF | TGTGCCAGCAGCTCAGGGGATATGGACTATGGCTACACCTTC
TRBJ1-1 | NA | TRBV28 | NA | CASNRLFGGDRRNTEAFF | TGTGCCAGCAATCGACTGTTCGGTGGGGACCGAAGGAACACTGAAGCTTTCTTT
TRBJ1-1 | NA | TRBV5-6 | NA | CASSFDGNTEAFF | TGTGCCAGCAGCTTTGACGGCAACACTGAAGCTTTCTTT
TRBJ2-3 | NA | TRBV7-3 | TRBD1 | CASSLGTGETDTQYF | TGTGCCAGCAGCTTAGGGACAGGGGAAACAGATACGCAGTATTTT